The T cell receptor (beta chain) described here comes from a study of a mutant IDH1 vaccine in newly diagnosed glioma. Study background: Either 4-6 weeks after radiotherapy alone or alongside temozolomide, vaccination was begun. Visit timing is recorded as week 35 for V12 and week 47 for V13.

Here immunoSEQ multiplex PCR was the method, and the copy in TCRdb shows in-frame clones only, minus some. This repertoire shows fewer than 35,000 clones, more than 65% found once; its top ten account for roughly 7.8%. Time point specified: week 35, safety follow-up. Each dose delivered 300 ug of mutant IDH1 20-mer peptide subcutaneously with imiquimod. The patients were given eight vaccinations, one each in weeks 1, 3, 5, 7, 11, 15, 19 and 23. V lost 5 bases, J lost 7 bases, and 12 bases lay in between. The CDR3 totals 14 residues. Germline V gene lookup returns CDR1 MGHRA and CDR2 YSYEKL. Comment on this clone: Its antigen is currently unknown.

The chain recombines TRBV4-1 with TRBJ1-6, with D possibly matching TRBD1 (6 bases). The sequence derives from a middle-aged man with glioma. Sequencing was performed on PBMCs, taken from a glioma patient whose treatment included an IDH1 peptide vaccine. The CDR3 bases are TGCGCCAGCAGCACCTACAGGGAGAATTCACCCCTCCACTTT. Translation: CASSTYRENSPLHF.